These 17 T cell receptor beta chains were sequenced from one sample in a study of shared clonotypes between healthy human individuals. The method was immunoSEQ multiplex PCR; TCRdb's version includes in-frame clones alone and lacks a portion of them. The table has around 1.6 million clones, approximately 98% seen once; the top ten hold roughly 0.45%. Sequenced: naive CD4+ T cells sorted from blood. Sample subset: CD45RA+ positively selected. The origin of the receptors is a man aged 30 to 39 in good health.

The rearrangement uses TRBV5-1 and TRBJ2-2; 10 nucleotides agree with TRBD1. Unmatched junction bases numbered 5, after V lost 5 bases and J lost 4 bases. Germline CDR1 SGHRS, CDR2 YFSETQ. The CDR3 is made up of 15 amino acids. This chain's CDR3 is CASRRDRGGTGELFF. The CDR3 region has the DNA TGCGCCAGCAGACGGGACAGGGGTGGCACCGGGGAGCTGTTTTTT.

The rearrangement links TRBV15 to TRBJ2-2, with D uncertain. CDR3 length: 15 residues. Germline assignment: CDR1 LNHNV and CDR2 YYDKDF (reference sequence). V was cut by 0 bases and J by 1 base, with 6 bases left in between. The CDR3 coding sequence is TGTGCCACCAGCAGAGAACAGCTGAACACCGGGGAGCTGTTTTTT. It encodes CATSREQLNTGELFF.

The V and J genes are TRBV11-2 and TRBJ2-3, with TRBD1 matching over 10 bases. Looked up from germline, CDR1 is SGHAT and CDR2 is FQNNGV. The CDR3 spans 16 residues. V was pared by 1 base and J by 4 bases, with 5 bases of the junction left unmatched. The CDR3 bases are TGTGCCAGCAGCTTAGGACAGGGGGCTAAGGCAGATACGCAGTATTTT. Amino acids: CASSLGQGAKADTQYF.

The J gene is TRBJ2-1, the V gene TRBV10-3; TRBD2 agrees at 9 bases. J gave up 7 bases and V 2 bases, and 9 bases lay outside the gene matches. Germline CDR1 and CDR2: ENHRY and SYGVKD. The CDR3 runs to 16 residues. CDR3 protein: CAISEDEIAGANEQFF. In nucleotides, the CDR3 is TGTGCCATCAGTGAGGATGAAATAGCGGGAGCTAATGAGCAGTTCTTC.

The chain is built from TRBV5-1 and TRBJ2-2; 8 nucleotides align to TRBD1. CDR3 size: 16 residues. The germline V gene has CDR1 SGHRS and CDR2 YFSETQ. J gave up 5 bases and V 3 bases, and 9 bases lay outside the gene matches. CDR3 in DNA: TGCGCCAGCAGCTACGGGACAGGACGAAGGACCGGGGAGCTGTTTTTT. It translates to CASSYGTGRRTGELFF.

This chain connects TRBV4-3 to TRBJ1-1; TRBD1 matches 8 bases. This CDR3 comprises 15 residues. Per germline, CDR1 LGHNA and CDR2 YSLEER. Germline trimming cut 2 bases from V and 3 bases from J; bases unmatched to any gene: 5. Here the CDR3 DNA reads TGCGCCAGCAGCCAAAATACAGGGGGAGACACTGAAGCTTTCTTT. This gives the protein CASSQNTGGDTEAFF.

With respect to this clone: The same CDR3 can be traced to other DNA sequences in this sample. The rearrangement links TRBV19 to TRBJ2-7; D remains unclear. The ends were cut back, 3 bases at V and 3 bases at J, with 9 bases in the middle. The CDR3 spans 13 residues. CDR1 and CDR2 from the germline V gene are LNHDA and SQIVND (reference sequence). The DNA for the CDR3 is TGTGCCAGTAGTATTGGTCAGAACTACGAGCAGTACTTC. The encoded protein is CASSIGQNYEQYF.

The chain combines TRBV5-1 with TRBJ2-7; D ambiguous. Looked up from germline, CDR1 is SGHRS and CDR2 is YFSETQ. This CDR3 is 13 amino acids long. The V gene lost 0 bases and the J gene lost 0 bases, with 4 bases spanning the gap. CDR3 DNA: TGCGCCAGCAGCTTGGAGACCTCCTACGAGCAGTACTTC. Its protein is CASSLETSYEQYF.

The J gene is TRBJ2-5, the V gene TRBV27; maybe TRBD1 (6 bases). The CDR3 is made up of 15 amino acids. Trimming cost V 5 bases and J 1 base, with 14 bases left between them. Germline assignment: CDR1 MNHEY and CDR2 SMNVEV (reference sequence). The CDR3 DNA follows: TGTGCCAGCAGTCCCCGGACAGACGTCCAAGAGACCCAGTACTTC. Amino acid sequence: CASSPRTDVQETQYF.

CDR3 in amino acids: CASSLKGGPGELFF. CDR3 nucleotides: TGCGCCAGCAGCTTGAAGGGAGGCCCCGGGGAGCTGTTTTTT. The rearrangement uses TRBV5-1 and TRBJ2-2; TRBD2 might be the D (6 bases). CDR3 size: 14 residues. Germline loops: CDR1 SGHRS, CDR2 YFSETQ. V was shortened by 1 base and J by 6 bases, with 10 bases between the two germline ends.

This chain uses TRBV7-2 with TRBJ1-3, with no clear D. Trimming left V 1 base short and J 4 bases short, with 11 bases between. Germline V gene lookup returns CDR1 SGHTA and CDR2 FQGNSA. The CDR3 consists of 15 residues. In DNA, the CDR3 is TGTGCCAGCAGCTTAGTAGGCCCAGGCGGAAACACCATATATTTT. Protein sequence: CASSLVGPGGNTIYF. The whole variable domain, filled in from reference TRBV7-2 and TRBJ1-3, reads GAGVSQSPSNKVTEKGKDVELRCDPISGHTALYWYRQSLGQGLEFLIYFQGNSAPDKSGLPSDRFSAERTGGSVSTLTIQRTQQEDSAVYLCASSLVGPGGNTIYFGEGSWLTVV.

This chain uses TRBV6-6 with TRBJ2-7, with D unresolved. Looked up from germline, CDR1 is MNHNY and CDR2 is SVGAGI (reference sequence). This CDR3 is built from 14 residues. V gave up 0 bases and J gave up 1 base, with 7 bases separating them. CDR3 DNA sequence: TGTGCCAGCAGTTACTCTTTCGGTTCCTACGAGCAGTACTTC. Translation: CASSYSFGSYEQYF.

This clone has only one observation. The rearrangement joins TRBV29-1 to TRBJ2-5; TRBD2 agrees at 11 bases. V trimming: 0 bases; J trimming: 3 bases; junction bases outside the gene matches: 3. This CDR3 spans 15 amino acids. CDR1 is SQVTM, CDR2 ANQGSEA, per germline. The CDR3 here is CSVEDSGRVEETQYF. The CDR3, as DNA: TGCAGCGTTGAAGATAGCGGGAGGGTTGAAGAGACCCAGTACTTC.

For the CDR3, the DNA is TGTGCCAGCTCACCACCGCAAAGGACAGGGTACCAAGAGACCCAGTACTTC. This translates into CASSPPQRTGYQETQYF. The chain employs TRBV18 and TRBJ2-5; 8 positions agree with TRBD1. Per the germline V gene, CDR1 is KGHSH and CDR2 is LQKENI. V trimming: 0 bases; J trimming: 0 bases; junction bases outside the gene matches: 6. This CDR3 comprises 17 residues. Drawing the rest from reference TRBV18 and TRBJ2-5, the complete variable domain is NAGVMQNPRHLVRRRGQEARLRCSPMKGHSHVYWYRQLPEEGLKFMVYLQKENIIDESGMPKERFSAEFPKEGPSILRIQQVVRGDSAAYFCASSPPQRTGYQETQYFGPGTRLLVL.

The chain employs TRBV10-1 and TRBJ2-1; 10 bases align to TRBD2. V gave up 2 bases and J gave up 3 bases; unmatched junction bases: 4. The CDR3 has 16 residues. Per germline, CDR1 WNHNN and CDR2 SYGVQD (reference sequence). The CDR3 here is CASSERTSGLYNEQFF. CDR3 nucleotide sequence: TGCGCCAGCAGTGAGCGGACTAGCGGACTCTACAATGAGCAGTTCTTC.

A note on this clone: A much larger clone sits a single nucleotide away, making a read error possible. The V call is TRBV6-4, the J call TRBJ2-3; either TRBD1 or TRBD2 may fit D (5 bases each). Germline V gene lookup returns CDR1 MRHNA and CDR2 SNTAGT. V was shortened by 6 bases and J by 1 base, with 8 bases between the two germline ends. The length of the CDR3 is 13 residues. Written as DNA, the CDR3 is TGTGCCAGCAGAAGGGACGGCACAGATACGCAGTATTTT. Amino acid sequence: CASRRDGTDTQYF.

The chain employs TRBV18 and TRBJ1-2; tentatively, D is TRBD1 (6 bases). The CDR3 runs 14 residues. CDR1 is KGHSH and CDR2 is LQKENI in the germline V gene. V was trimmed by 3 bases and J by 2 bases, leaving 10 bases between them. DNA for the CDR3: TGTGCCAGCTCACCGGGAGGGGGAAACTATGGCTACACCTTC. As protein: CASSPGGGNYGYTF.